This T cell receptor (beta chain) emerged from a study of shared clonotypes between healthy human individuals. Study-level results: An expected dependence of interdonor clonotype sharing on sequencing depth was noted. Apart from blood, nothing was sampled; tissue repertoires likely differ.

A note on this clone: Antigen: not known.

The protocol was immunoSEQ multiplex PCR, while the TCRdb copy is restricted to in-frame clones and leaves out a portion. The sample includes about 2 million clones, 85% to 95% of them seen just once. Germline V gene data show CDR1 as MGHDK and CDR2 as SYGVNS. The CDR3 extends over 15 amino acids. V was trimmed by 3 bases and J by 2 bases, leaving 13 bases between them. The TCR was taken from a young man in good health. The sequenced sample was naive CD4+ T cells sorted from blood. Subset in this sample: CD45RA+ positively selected. The chain carries TRBV25-1 and TRBJ2-5; no firm D call. DNA for the CDR3: TGTGCCAGCAGTGATTGGAGACGGTTACAAGAGACCCAGTACTTC. Its translation: CASSDWRRLQETQYF. The full variable domain, rest sourced from reference TRBV25-1 and TRBJ2-5, is EADIYQTPRYLVIGTGKKITLECSQTMGHDKMYWYQQDPGMELHLIHYSYGVNSTEKGDLSSESTVSRIRTEHFPLTLESARPSHTSQYLCASSDWRRLQETQYFGPGTRLLVL.